Here is one T cell receptor beta chain with its context. Antigen specificity is unknown. PCR employed 60 Vbeta and 13 Jbeta primers. Method: immunoSEQ multiplex PCR; TCRdb's copy keeps in-frame clones and lacks some. The sample shows fewer than 250,000 clones, 65% to 90% of them seen only once. The data stem from a study of cytomegalovirus exposure and HLA in healthy donors. Study observations and caveats: A later analysis reportedly identified an Asian-associated ancestry cluster as carrying fewer N-insertions than the approximately 670-donor mean.

Germline lookup yields CDR1 LNHDA and CDR2 SQIVND (reference sequence). Trimming shortened V by 7 bases and J by 0 bases, and 10 bases separated the two germline ends. The CDR3 is 14 amino acids. This chain connects TRBV19 to TRBJ2-4, with D hard to call. This TCR was sampled from a girl aged 5-17 years in good health and CMV-seronegative. The sequencing input was PBMCs. CDR3 nucleotides: TGTGCCAGTACTTCGAGTTTAGCCAAAAACATTCAGTACTTC. It translates to CASTSSLAKNIQYF.